A single sample gave rise to the 5 T cell receptor beta chains below, sequenced in a study of blood T cell repertoires in COVID-19. Method: immunoSEQ multiplex PCR; TCRdb's copy keeps in-frame clones and lacks some. The sample records roughly 53,000 clones, roughly nine tenths being singletons. The sequencing sample was made of peripheral blood. Receptor source: a man aged 55 to 70 with acute or convalescent COVID-19.

The chain combines TRBV6-1 with TRBJ1-5, with 7 bases identical to TRBD1. Trimming took 2 bases from V and 4 from J; bases not matched to a gene: 5. Germline CDR1 and CDR2: MNHNS and SASEGT. The CDR3 sequence is 15 residues long. The DNA of the CDR3 is TGTGCCAGCAGTGAACTTCAGGGGGGTAATCAGCCCCAGCATTTT. The encoded protein is CASSELQGGNQPQHF.

This chain links TRBV6-5 with TRBJ1-1; no clear D. The CDR3 spans 13 residues. With 0 bases removed from V and 7 bases from J, the gap between germline ends came to 9 bases. Germline CDR1 MNHEY, CDR2 SVGAGI. As DNA, the CDR3 is TGTGCCAGCAGTTACTCTCCTCGGGTTGAAGCTTTCTTT. This encodes CASSYSPRVEAFF.

The chain has TRBV10-3 and TRBJ1-3; 7 nucleotides agree with TRBD1. Germline V gives CDR1 ENHRY, CDR2 SYGVKD. The CDR3 loop spans 18 amino acids. The trim removed 2 bases at V and 2 bases at J, leaving 12 bases unmatched. The CDR3 spells CAISEIAPGQQTGNTIYF. The CDR3, as DNA: TGTGCCATCAGTGAGATTGCTCCGGGACAGCAGACTGGAAACACCATATATTTT.

The rearrangement uses TRBV2 and TRBJ2-3; 14 bases map to TRBD2. The CDR3 consists of 16 residues. V shed 6 bases, J shed 6 bases, and the junction held 8 bases outside the gene matches. The V gene's germline CDR1 is SNHLY and CDR2 FYNNEI. CDR3 residues: CASRARLAGGKDTQYF. CDR3 DNA sequence: TGTGCCAGCAGGGCCCGACTAGCGGGGGGGAAGGATACGCAGTATTTT.

The rearrangement links TRBV4-2 to TRBJ2-1, with D perhaps matching TRBD1 (5 bases). The germline V and J ends were trimmed by 0 bases and 7 bases, with 13 bases remaining between them. The CDR3 covers 15 residues. The germline V gene has CDR1 LGHNA and CDR2 YNFKEQ. The CDR3 sequence is CASSQDNRAGNEQFF. CDR3 nucleotides: TGTGCCAGCAGCCAAGACAACCGGGCAGGGAATGAGCAGTTCTTC.